This T cell receptor beta chain was captured by sequencing in a study of beta chain features in type 1 diabetes. Findings and caveats of the study: Type 1 diabetes patients had TCRB CDR3s that were shorter (moderately but significantly so) in all four CD4+ subsets.

Isolated RNA was reverse transcribed in full, so expressed TCRB transcripts were sequenced. TCRdb's table, derived via immunoSEQ multiplex PCR, lists solely in-frame clones and lacks some. Here the sample spans about 170,000 clones, 7.8% being singletons. The V gene lost 3 bases and the J gene lost 3 bases, with 12 bases spanning the gap. The CDR3 has 14 residues. Per germline, CDR1 SGHNT and CDR2 YYREEE (reference sequence). This clone came up a few times. Its antigen is as yet unknown. The TCR comes from a woman in her 40s with type 1 diabetes. The chain uses TRBV5-4 and TRBJ1-1, with no clear D. The material sequenced was central memory CD4+ T cells from blood. DNA for the CDR3: TGTGCCAGCAGCTCGGAGAGTCCATACACTGAAGCTTTCTTT. This encodes CASSSESPYTEAFF. Full variable domain (outside the CDR3, taken from reference TRBV5-4 and TRBJ1-1): ETGVTQSPTHLIKTRGQQVTLRCSSQSGHNTVSWYQQALGQGPQFIFQYYREEENGRGNFPPRFSGLQFPNYSSELNVNALELDDSALYLCASSSESPYTEAFFGQGTRLTVV.